Listed below are T cell receptor beta chains from one sample, sequenced in a study of T-cell memory formation after mild COVID-19. TCRdb reprocessed the 5' RACE reads with MiXCR, giving one entry per CDR3 protein. The table lists about 400,000 distinct CDR3 sequences, over 15% of them singletons. Sequencing was done on a sample of PBMCs or a T cell subset sorted from them (not recorded which). The receptors originated from a man younger than 35 who had mild COVID-19 (a few samples of this study predate the infection). Cell type and time point are not known. Each CDR3 is given with its conserved first and last residue. Fields, in order: CDR3 protein, CDR3 DNA, clone size, J gene, D gene, V gene. D genes are given only for firm matches. Some rows mark clone size as missing; the rest say once, few, many or name a class of expanded clone.

CASSTSTGGVETQYF	TGTGCCAGCAGCACTAGCACAGGGGGCGTGGAGACCCAGTACTTC	few	TRBJ2-5	TRBD1	TRBV7-9
CSARDLGTSSTDTQYF	TGCAGTGCTAGAGATCTCGGCACCTCTAGCACAGATACGCAGTATTTT	few	TRBJ2-3	-	TRBV20-1
CSARPSSGGLTQYF	TGCAGTGCTAGACCCTCTAGCGGGGGGTTAACCCAGTACTTC	few	TRBJ2-5	TRBD2	TRBV20-1
CSASPGQGTQPQHF	TGCAGTGCCAGTCCGGGACAGGGGACTCAGCCCCAGCATTTT	-	TRBJ1-5	TRBD1	TRBV20-1
CASSPESGVVGWFF	TGTGCCAGCTCACCAGAATCGGGGGTAGTAGGTTGGTTCTTC	few	TRBJ2-1	-	TRBV18
CASSYSLVASDTQYF	TGTGCCAGCAGTTACTCGCTGGTAGCCTCAGATACGCAGTATTTT	-	TRBJ2-3	-	TRBV6-2/TRBV6-3
CASSLAIGGTEAFF	TGTGCCAGCAGCTTGGCCATTGGGGGCACTGAAGCTTTCTTT	-	TRBJ1-1	-	TRBV5-4
CASSLATVQFF	TGCGCCAGCAGCTTGGCGACTGTTCAGTTCTTC	many	TRBJ2-1	-	TRBV5-1
CASSSPDRETQYF	TGCGCCAGCAGCTCCCCCGACAGGGAGACCCAGTACTTC	few	TRBJ2-5	-	TRBV5-1
CASSQTVRGYEQYF	TGTGCCAGCAGCCAAACCGTCAGGGGCTACGAGCAGTACTTC	few	TRBJ2-7	-	TRBV7-9
CASGGSGSNQPQHF	TGTGCCAGCGGTGGAAGCGGGAGCAATCAGCCCCAGCATTTT	-	TRBJ1-5	-	TRBV7-9
CASSGGRQGLWRNTIYF	TGTGCCAGCAGCGGAGGGAGACAGGGTCTTTGGAGAAACACCATATATTTT	-	TRBJ1-3	TRBD1	TRBV7-9
CATRDWNTEAFF	TGTGCCACTCGTGACTGGAACACTGAAGCTTTCTTT	few	TRBJ1-1	-	TRBV7-2
CASRYRQGTDTQYF	TGTGCCAGCAGGTACCGACAGGGAACAGATACGCAGTATTTT	-	TRBJ2-3	TRBD1	TRBV7-3
CASSLSWGGHNEQFF	TGTGCCAGCAGCTTATCGTGGGGGGGCCACAATGAGCAGTTCTTC	few	TRBJ2-1	-	TRBV7-7
CASSWAGAETDTQYF	TGCGCCAGCAGCTGGGCCGGGGCGGAGACAGATACGCAGTATTTT	many	TRBJ2-3	-	TRBV5-1
CSARVRRGQLGAGEGYTF	TGCAGTGCTAGAGTTCGTCGAGGGCAGTTAGGGGCCGGGGAGGGCTACACCTTC	-	TRBJ1-2	-	TRBV20-1
CASSRRRGYTF	TGTGCCAGCAGTCGGCGTCGTGGCTACACCTTC	few	TRBJ1-2	-	TRBV12-3/TRBV12-4
CAISESRDSFEAFF	TGTGCCATCAGTGAGTCCCGGGACAGTTTTGAAGCTTTCTTT	-	TRBJ1-1	TRBD1	TRBV10-3
CASSQQGGETQYF	TGTGCCAGCAGCCAGCAGGGGGGGGAGACCCAGTACTTC	many	TRBJ2-5	-	TRBV7-2
CASSYSGWGTGELFF	TGTGCCAGCAGTTACTCGGGGTGGGGCACCGGGGAGCTGTTTTTT	few	TRBJ2-2	-	TRBV6-5
CSAIGGGYSNQPQHF	TGCAGTGCTATTGGGGGGGGGTATAGCAATCAGCCCCAGCATTTT	-	TRBJ1-5	-	TRBV20-1
CATTPGLSTDTQYF	TGTGCCACCACGCCGGGACTTAGCACAGATACGCAGTATTTT	-	TRBJ2-3	-	TRBV25-1
CASSYSGSTDTQYF	TGTGCCAGCAGTTACTCGGGGTCCACAGATACGCAGTATTTT	many	TRBJ2-3	-	TRBV6-6
CASSQGTSDGQPQHF	TGTGCCAGCAGCCAAGGGACTTCAGACGGGCAGCCCCAGCATTTT	-	TRBJ1-5	-	TRBV3-1
CSVVTDTQYF	TGCAGCGTCGTGACAGATACGCAGTATTTT	few	TRBJ2-3	-	TRBV29-1
CASSWVGSSYNEQFF	TGTGCCAGCAGCTGGGTCGGGAGCTCCTACAATGAGCAGTTCTTC	many	TRBJ2-1	-	TRBV5-5
CASSQTVGSTDTQYF	TGTGCCAGCAGCCAAACCGTTGGGAGCACAGATACGCAGTATTTT	few	TRBJ2-3	-	TRBV3-1
CSVDPVAGFQETQYF	TGCAGCGTTGATCCGGTAGCGGGGTTCCAAGAGACCCAGTACTTC	few	TRBJ2-5	TRBD2	TRBV29-1
CSASGRVTNQPQHF	TGCAGTGCTAGCGGCAGGGTTACCAATCAGCCCCAGCATTTT	-	TRBJ1-5	-	TRBV20-1
CSAPRGGPMNTEAFF	TGCAGTGCACCGAGGGGGGGGCCCATGAACACTGAAGCTTTCTTT	few	TRBJ1-1	-	TRBV20-1
CASSLSSLLYF	TGTGCCAGCAGTTTAAGCAGCCTATTGTACTTC	-	TRBJ2-5	-	TRBV12-3/TRBV12-4
CASSYYTGEVEAFF	TGTGCCAGCAGCTATTACACAGGGGAGGTTGAAGCTTTCTTT	-	TRBJ1-1	TRBD1	TRBV5-5
CASSQDWRAGYTF	TGCGCCAGCAGCCAAGATTGGCGGGCGGGCTACACCTTC	-	TRBJ1-2	-	TRBV4-3
CATSTGQGTTQPQHF	TGTGCCACCAGCACGGGACAGGGGACGACTCAGCCCCAGCATTTT	few	TRBJ1-5	TRBD1	TRBV15
CSARSPTEAFF	TGCAGTGCTAGGAGCCCCACTGAAGCTTTCTTT	-	TRBJ1-1	-	TRBV20-1
CASRYNYWGRVRNQPQHF	TGTGCCAGCAGGTATAATTACTGGGGCAGGGTCCGGAATCAGCCCCAGCATTTT	-	TRBJ1-5	-	TRBV6-6
CATRPPQGAGEQYF	TGTGCCACACGGCCCCCCCAGGGGGCTGGCGAGCAGTACTTC	-	TRBJ2-7	TRBD1	TRBV6-6
CASSLVRLANYGYTF	TGTGCCAGCAGCTTAGTCCGCCTCGCTAACTATGGCTACACCTTC	-	TRBJ1-2	-	TRBV7-9
CASRRQSLNNSPLHF	TGTGCCAGCAGAAGACAGAGTTTAAATAATTCACCCCTCCACTTT	-	TRBJ1-6	-	TRBV6-5
CASSRRAGAGDEQFF	TGTGCCAGCAGCCGTCGGGCCGGAGCAGGGGATGAGCAGTTCTTC	-	TRBJ2-1	-	TRBV7-2
CSVEDSEETKYF	TGCAGCGTTGAAGACTCGGAAGAGACCAAGTACTTC	-	TRBJ2-5	-	TRBV29-1
CASSPGQRTGELFF	TGTGCTAGCAGCCCAGGACAGCGAACCGGGGAGCTGTTTTTT	few	TRBJ2-2	-	TRBV7-7
CSVALGQANTEAFF	TGCAGCGTTGCCCTCGGACAGGCGAACACTGAAGCTTTCTTT	few	TRBJ1-1	TRBD1	TRBV29-1
CASSLAFREQYQETQYF	TGTGCCAGCAGCTTGGCCTTCCGGGAGCAGTACCAAGAGACCCAGTACTTC	-	TRBJ2-5	-	TRBV5-6
CAARRGTLTDTQYF	TGTGCCGCTAGGCGGGGGACACTCACAGATACGCAGTATTTT	few	TRBJ2-3	-	TRBV10-3
CSPHRQGTTEAFF	TGCAGCCCGCACCGACAGGGGACCACTGAAGCTTTCTTT	-	TRBJ1-1	TRBD1	TRBV29-1
CASNRDGGAYEQYF	TGTGCCAGTAACCGGGACGGCGGGGCCTACGAGCAGTACTTC	few	TRBJ2-7	-	TRBV12-3/TRBV12-4
CSASRQGRNQPQHF	TGCAGTGCATCTAGACAGGGCCGAAATCAGCCCCAGCATTTT	-	TRBJ1-5	TRBD1	TRBV20-1
CASSSRDREGYTF	TGTGCCAGCAGCTCCAGGGACAGGGAAGGCTACACCTTC	-	TRBJ1-2	TRBD1	TRBV3-1
CSARDDSGGNTEAFF	TGCAGTGCTAGAGACGACAGTGGGGGGAACACTGAAGCTTTCTTT	-	TRBJ1-1	-	TRBV20-1
CASSPSGSRDTIYF	TGTGCCAGCTCACCCTCGGGGTCGCGAGACACCATATATTTT	few	TRBJ1-3	-	TRBV18
CASSLRHTGNGANVLTF	TGTGCCAGCAGCTTAAGACATACAGGGAATGGGGCCAACGTCCTGACTTTC	-	TRBJ2-6	-	TRBV7-3
CASSLVRGSYEQYF	TGTGCCAGCAGCTTAGTACGGGGCTCCTACGAGCAGTACTTC	many	TRBJ2-7	-	TRBV11-2
CASSQAWEASPFF	TGCGCCAGCAGCCAAGCCTGGGAAGCGTCCCCGTTCTTC	-	TRBJ2-1	-	TRBV4-1
CASSSDRVSTPFEQYF	TGTGCCAGCAGCTCGGACAGGGTCTCTACCCCTTTCGAGCAGTACTTC	few	TRBJ2-7	TRBD1	TRBV7-9